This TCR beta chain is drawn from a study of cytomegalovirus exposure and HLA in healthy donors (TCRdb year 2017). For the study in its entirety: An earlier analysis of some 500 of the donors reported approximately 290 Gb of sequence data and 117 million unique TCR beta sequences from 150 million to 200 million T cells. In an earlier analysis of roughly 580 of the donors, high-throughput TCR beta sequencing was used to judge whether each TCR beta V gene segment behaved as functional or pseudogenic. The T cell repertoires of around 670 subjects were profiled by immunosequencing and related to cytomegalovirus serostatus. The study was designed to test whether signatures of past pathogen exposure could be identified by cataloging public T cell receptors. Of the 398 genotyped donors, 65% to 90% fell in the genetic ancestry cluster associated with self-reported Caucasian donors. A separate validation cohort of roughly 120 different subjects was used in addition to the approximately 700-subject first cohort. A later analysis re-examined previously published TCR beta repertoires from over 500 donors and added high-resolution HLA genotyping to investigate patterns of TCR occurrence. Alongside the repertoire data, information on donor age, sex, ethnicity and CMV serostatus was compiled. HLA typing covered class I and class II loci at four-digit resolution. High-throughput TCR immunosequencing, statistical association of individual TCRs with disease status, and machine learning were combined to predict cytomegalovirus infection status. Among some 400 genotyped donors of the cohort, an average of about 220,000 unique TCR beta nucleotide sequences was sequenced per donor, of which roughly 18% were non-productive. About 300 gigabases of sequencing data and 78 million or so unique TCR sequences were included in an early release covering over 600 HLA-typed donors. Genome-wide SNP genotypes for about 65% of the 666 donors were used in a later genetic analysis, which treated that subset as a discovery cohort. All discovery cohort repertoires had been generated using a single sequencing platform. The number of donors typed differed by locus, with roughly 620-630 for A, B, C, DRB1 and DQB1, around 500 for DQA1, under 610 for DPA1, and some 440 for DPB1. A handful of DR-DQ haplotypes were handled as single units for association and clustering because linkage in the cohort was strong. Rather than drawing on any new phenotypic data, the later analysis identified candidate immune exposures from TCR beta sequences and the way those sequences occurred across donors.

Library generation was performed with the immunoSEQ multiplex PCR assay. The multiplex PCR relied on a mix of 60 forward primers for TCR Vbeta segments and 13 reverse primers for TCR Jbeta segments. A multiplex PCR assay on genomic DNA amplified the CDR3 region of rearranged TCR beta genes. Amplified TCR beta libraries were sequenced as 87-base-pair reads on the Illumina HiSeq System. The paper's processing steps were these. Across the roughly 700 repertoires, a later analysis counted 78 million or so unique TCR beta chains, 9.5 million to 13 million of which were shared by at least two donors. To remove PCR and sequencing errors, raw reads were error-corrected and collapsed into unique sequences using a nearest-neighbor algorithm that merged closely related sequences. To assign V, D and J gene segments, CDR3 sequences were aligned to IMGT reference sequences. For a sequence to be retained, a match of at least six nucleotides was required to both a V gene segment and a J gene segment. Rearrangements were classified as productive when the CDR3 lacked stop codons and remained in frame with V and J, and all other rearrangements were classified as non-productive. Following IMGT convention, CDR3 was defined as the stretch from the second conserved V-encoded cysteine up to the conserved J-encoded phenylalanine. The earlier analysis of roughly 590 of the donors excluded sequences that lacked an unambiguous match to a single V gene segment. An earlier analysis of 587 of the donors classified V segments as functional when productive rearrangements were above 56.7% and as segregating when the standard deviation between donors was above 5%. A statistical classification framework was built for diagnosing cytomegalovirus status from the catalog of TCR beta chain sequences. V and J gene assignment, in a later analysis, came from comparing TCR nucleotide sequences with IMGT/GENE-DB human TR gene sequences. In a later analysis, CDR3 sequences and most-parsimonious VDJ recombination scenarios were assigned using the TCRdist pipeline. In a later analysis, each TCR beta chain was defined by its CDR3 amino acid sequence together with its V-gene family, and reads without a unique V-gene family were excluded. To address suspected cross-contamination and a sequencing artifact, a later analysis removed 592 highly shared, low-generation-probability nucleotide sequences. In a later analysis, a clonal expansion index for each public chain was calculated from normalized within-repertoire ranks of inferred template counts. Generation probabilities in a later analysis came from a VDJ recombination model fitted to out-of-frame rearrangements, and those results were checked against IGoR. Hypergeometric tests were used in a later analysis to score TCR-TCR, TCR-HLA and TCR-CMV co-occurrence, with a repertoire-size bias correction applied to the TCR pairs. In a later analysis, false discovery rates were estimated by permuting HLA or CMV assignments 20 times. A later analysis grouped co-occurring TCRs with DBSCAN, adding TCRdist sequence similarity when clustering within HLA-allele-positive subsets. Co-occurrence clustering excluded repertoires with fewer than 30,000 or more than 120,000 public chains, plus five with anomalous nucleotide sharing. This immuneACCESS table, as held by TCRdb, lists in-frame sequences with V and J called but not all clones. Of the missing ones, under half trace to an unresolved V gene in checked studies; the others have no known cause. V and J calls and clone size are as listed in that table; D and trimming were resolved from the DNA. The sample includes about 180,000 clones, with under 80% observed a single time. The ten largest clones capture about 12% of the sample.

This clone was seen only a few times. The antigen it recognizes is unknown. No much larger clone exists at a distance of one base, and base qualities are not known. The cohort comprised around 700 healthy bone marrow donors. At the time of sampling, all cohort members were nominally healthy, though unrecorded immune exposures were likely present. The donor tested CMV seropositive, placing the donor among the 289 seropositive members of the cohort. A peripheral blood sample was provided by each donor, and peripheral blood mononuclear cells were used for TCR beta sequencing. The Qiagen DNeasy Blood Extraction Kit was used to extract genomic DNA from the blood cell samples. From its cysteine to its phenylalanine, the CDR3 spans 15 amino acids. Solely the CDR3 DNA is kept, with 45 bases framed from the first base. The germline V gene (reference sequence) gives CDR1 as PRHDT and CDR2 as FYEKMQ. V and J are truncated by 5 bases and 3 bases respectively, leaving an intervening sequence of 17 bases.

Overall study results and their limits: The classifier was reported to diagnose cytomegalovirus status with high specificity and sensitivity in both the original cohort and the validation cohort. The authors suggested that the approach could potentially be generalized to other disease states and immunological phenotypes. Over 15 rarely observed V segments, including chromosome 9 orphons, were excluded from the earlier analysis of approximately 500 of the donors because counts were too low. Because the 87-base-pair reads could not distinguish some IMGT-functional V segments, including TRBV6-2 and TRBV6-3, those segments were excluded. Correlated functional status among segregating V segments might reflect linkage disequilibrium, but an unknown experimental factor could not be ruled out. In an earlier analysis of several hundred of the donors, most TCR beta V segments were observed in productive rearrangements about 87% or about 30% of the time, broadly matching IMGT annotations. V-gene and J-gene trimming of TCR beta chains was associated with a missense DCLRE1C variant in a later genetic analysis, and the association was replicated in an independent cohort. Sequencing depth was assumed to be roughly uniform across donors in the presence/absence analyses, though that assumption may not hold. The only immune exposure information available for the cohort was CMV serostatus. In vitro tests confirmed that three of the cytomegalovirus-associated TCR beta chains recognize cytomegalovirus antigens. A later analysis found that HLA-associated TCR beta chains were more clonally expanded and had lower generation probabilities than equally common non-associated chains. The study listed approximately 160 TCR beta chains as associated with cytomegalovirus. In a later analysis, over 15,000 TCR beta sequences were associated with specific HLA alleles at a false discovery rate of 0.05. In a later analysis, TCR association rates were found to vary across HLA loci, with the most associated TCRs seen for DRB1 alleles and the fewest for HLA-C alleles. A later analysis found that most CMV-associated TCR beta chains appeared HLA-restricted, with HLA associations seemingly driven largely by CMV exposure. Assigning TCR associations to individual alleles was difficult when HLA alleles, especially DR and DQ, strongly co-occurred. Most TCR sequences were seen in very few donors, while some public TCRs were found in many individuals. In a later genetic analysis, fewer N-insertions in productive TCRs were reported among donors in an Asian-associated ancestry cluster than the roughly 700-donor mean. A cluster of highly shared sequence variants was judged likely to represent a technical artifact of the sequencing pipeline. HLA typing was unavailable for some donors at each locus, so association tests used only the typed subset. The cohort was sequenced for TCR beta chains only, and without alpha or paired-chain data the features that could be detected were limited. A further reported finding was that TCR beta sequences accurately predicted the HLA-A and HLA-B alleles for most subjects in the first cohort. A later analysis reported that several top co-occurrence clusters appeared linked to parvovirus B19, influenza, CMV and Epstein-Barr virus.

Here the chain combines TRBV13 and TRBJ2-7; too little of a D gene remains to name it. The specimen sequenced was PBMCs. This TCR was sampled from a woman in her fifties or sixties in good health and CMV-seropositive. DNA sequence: TGTGCCAGCAGCCCAACAGCTGACATAGGCTACGAGCAGTACTTC. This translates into CASSPTADIGYEQYF.